The T cell receptor (beta chain) under discussion was sequenced for a study of cytomegalovirus exposure and HLA in healthy donors. Every donor was a healthy person donating bone marrow. The study ran its PCR with 60 Vbeta and 13 Jbeta primers. Original data processing: Per a later analysis, the number of unique TCR beta chains was some 80 million, of which around 9.9 million were shared. The repertoire was sequenced with immunoSEQ multiplex PCR; TCRdb's copy has only in-frame clones and lacks some. V, J and clone size reflect that table, while D and trimming were determined from the DNA. This sample's table reports approximately 110,000 clones. Whole-study findings and limits: As was reported, the classifier diagnosed cytomegalovirus status with high specificity and sensitivity. The authors later linked a missense DCLRE1C variant to TCR beta V- and J-gene trimming.

Of note for this clone: Its antigen remains unidentified.

Deletions cut 5 bases from V and 5 bases from J, with 6 bases between. The CDR3 covers 11 residues. CDR1 and CDR2 (germline): SGHVS, FNYEAQ. The chain couples TRBV7-6 to TRBJ1-2; D ambiguous. The sequenced sample consisted of PBMCs. The receptor was derived from a man aged 50 to 59 in good health and CMV-seronegative. The CDR3 region has the DNA TGTGCCAGCAGCCATCGGTATGGCTACACCTTC. Its translation: CASSHRYGYTF. The full variable domain, rest sourced from reference TRBV7-6 and TRBJ1-2, is GAGVSQSPRYKVTKRGQDVALRCDPISGHVSLYWYRQALGQGPEFLTYFNYEAQQDKSGLPNDRFSAERPEGSISTLTIQRTEQRDSAMYRCASSHRYGYTFGSGTRLTVV.